The following is a T cell receptor (beta chain) sequence with its context. The germline V gene encodes CDR1 LGHDT and CDR2 YNNKEL (reference sequence). The CDR3 sequence is 14 residues long. V dropped 5 bases and J dropped 1; count of bases not matched to a gene: 3. The data were obtained in a study of blood T cell repertoires in COVID-19. Study-level background: Material from acute and convalescent COVID-19 was sourced from the United States, Italy and Spain. PBMCs, B-cell-depleted T cells, or T cells were the source of the cDNA or gDNA that made up the material.

Authors' data handling: Estimates of nucleated cell counts were drawn from the amplification of reference gene primers. The method was immunoSEQ multiplex PCR; TCRdb's version includes in-frame clones alone and lacks a portion of them. The DNA was the basis for D and trimming; V, J and clone size are from that table. This repertoire shows 50,000 to 70,000 clones, more than 75% found once; its top ten account for 7.4%. The specimen sequenced was peripheral blood. This TCR was sampled from a human donor with active COVID-19. The donor label of this sample is uncertain. The chain couples TRBV3-1 (or the pseudogene TRBV3-2) to TRBJ1-1; TRBD1 matches at 8 bases. CDR3: CASSTDRANTEAFF. CDR3 nucleotide sequence: TGTGCCAGCAGCACGGACAGGGCGAACACTGAAGCTTTCTTT.